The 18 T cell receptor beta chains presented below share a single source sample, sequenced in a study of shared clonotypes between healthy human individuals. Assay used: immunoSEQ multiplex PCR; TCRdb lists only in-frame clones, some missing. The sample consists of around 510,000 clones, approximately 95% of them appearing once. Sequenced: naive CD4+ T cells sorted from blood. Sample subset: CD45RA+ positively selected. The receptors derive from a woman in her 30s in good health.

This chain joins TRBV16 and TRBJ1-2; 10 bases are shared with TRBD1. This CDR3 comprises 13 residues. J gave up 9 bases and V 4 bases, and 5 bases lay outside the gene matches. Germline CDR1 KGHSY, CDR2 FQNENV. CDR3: CASSPGTGDSYTF. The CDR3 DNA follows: TGTGCCAGCAGCCCAGGGACAGGGGATAGCTACACCTTC.

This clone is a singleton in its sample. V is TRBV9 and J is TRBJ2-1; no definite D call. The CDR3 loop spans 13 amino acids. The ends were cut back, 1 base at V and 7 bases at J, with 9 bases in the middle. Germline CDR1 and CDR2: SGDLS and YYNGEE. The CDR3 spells CASSVQTWNEQFF. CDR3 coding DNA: TGTGCCAGCAGCGTACAGACGTGGAATGAGCAGTTCTTC. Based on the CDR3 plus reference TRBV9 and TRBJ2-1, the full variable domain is DSGVTQTPKHLITATGQRVTLRCSPRSGDLSVYWYQQSLDQGLQFLIQYYNGEERAKGNILERFSAQQFPDLHSELNLSSLELGDSALYFCASSVQTWNEQFFGPGTRLTVL.

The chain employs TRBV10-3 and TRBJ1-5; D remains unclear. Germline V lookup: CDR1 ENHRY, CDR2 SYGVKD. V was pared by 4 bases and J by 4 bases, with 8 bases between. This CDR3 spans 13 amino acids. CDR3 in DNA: TGTGCCATCAGTGGGGGATCTAATCAGCCCCAGCATTTT. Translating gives CAISGGSNQPQHF.

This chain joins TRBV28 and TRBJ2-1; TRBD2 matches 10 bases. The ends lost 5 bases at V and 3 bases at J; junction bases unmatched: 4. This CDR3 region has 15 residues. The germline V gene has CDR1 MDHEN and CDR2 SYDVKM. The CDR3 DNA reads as TGTGCCAGCAGTCCCCTAGCGGGGGACTACAATGAGCAGTTCTTC. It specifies CASSPLAGDYNEQFF.

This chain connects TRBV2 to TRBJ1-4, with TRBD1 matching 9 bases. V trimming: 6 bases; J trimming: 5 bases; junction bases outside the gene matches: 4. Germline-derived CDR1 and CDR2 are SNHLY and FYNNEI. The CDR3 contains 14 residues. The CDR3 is CASRGDRENEKLFF. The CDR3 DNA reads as TGTGCCAGCAGGGGGGACAGGGAAAATGAAAAACTGTTTTTT. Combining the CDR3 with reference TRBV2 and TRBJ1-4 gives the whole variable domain EPEVTQTPSHQVTQMGQEVILRCVPISNHLYFYWYRQILGQKVEFLVSFYNNEISEKSEIFDDQFSVERPDGSNFTLKIRSTKLEDSAMYFCASRGDRENEKLFFGSGTQLSVL.

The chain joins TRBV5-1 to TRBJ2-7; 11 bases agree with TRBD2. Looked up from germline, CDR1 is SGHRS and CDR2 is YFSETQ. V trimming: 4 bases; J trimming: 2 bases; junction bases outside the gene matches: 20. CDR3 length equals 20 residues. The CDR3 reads CASSPGSKLSGRAFAYEQYF. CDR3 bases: TGCGCCAGCAGCCCCGGGTCTAAGCTTAGCGGGAGGGCCTTCGCCTACGAGCAGTACTTC.

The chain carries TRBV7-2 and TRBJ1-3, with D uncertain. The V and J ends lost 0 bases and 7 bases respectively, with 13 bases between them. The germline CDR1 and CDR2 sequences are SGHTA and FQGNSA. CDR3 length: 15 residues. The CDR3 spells CASSLAFQAGNTIYF. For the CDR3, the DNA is TGTGCCAGCAGCTTAGCTTTTCAGGCCGGGAACACCATATATTTT. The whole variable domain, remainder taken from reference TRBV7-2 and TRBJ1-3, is GAGVSQSPSNKVTEKGKDVELRCDPISGHTALYWYRQSLGQGLEFLIYFQGNSAPDKSGLPSDRFSAERTGGSVSTLTIQRTQQEDSAVYLCASSLAFQAGNTIYFGEGSWLTVV.

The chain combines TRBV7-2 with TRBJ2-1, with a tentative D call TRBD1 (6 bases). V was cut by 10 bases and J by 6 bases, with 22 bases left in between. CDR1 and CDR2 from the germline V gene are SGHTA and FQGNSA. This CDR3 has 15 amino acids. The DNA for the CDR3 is TGTGCCATCACAATGTTACAGGGTATACGCAATGAGCAGTTCTTC. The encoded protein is CAITMLQGIRNEQFF.

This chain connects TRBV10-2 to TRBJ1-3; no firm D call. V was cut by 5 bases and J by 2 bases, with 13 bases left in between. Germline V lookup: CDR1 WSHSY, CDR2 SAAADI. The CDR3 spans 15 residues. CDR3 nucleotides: TGCGCCAGCAGTTCCTCTTGGAAGGCTGGAAACACCATATATTTT. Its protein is CASSSSWKAGNTIYF.

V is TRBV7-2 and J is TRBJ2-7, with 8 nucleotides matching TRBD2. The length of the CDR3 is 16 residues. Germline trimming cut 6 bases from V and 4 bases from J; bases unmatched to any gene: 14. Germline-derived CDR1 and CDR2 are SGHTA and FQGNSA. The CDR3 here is CASRKMVASGPYEQYF. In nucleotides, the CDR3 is TGTGCCAGCAGGAAAATGGTGGCTAGCGGGCCTTACGAGCAGTACTTC.

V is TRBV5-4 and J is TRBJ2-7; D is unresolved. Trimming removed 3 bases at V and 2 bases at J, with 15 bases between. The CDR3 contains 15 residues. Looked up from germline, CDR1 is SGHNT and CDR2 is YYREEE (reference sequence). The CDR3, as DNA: TGTGCCAGCAGCTCTCGTCCCAGTATCACCTACGAGCAGTACTTC. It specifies CASSSRPSITYEQYF.

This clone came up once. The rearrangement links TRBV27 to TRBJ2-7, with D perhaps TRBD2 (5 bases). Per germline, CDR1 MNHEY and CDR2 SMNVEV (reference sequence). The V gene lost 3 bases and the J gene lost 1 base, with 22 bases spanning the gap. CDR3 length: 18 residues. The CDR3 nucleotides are TGTGCCAGCAGTTTTACACAAGGGAGTCCAACTAGATCCTACGAGCAGTACTTC. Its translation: CASSFTQGSPTRSYEQYF.

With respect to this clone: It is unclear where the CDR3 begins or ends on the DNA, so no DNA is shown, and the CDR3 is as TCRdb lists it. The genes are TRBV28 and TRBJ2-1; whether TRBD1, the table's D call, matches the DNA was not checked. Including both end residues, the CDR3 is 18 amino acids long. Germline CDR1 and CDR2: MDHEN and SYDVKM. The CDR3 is CASSLFLSDRDSYNEQFF.

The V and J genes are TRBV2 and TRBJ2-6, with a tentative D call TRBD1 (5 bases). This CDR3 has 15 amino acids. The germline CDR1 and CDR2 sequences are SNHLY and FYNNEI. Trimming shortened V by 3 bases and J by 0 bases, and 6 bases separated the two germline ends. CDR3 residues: CASSEQGSGANVLTF. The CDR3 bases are TGTGCCAGCAGTGAGCAGGGCTCTGGGGCCAACGTCCTGACTTTC.

CDR3 in amino acids: CASSGQVNTEAFF. The CDR3 DNA sequence: TGCGCCAGCAGCGGACAGGTGAACACTGAAGCTTTCTTT. The chain combines TRBV5-1 with TRBJ1-1, with 7 bases that match TRBD1. The V gene's germline CDR1 is SGHRS and CDR2 YFSETQ. The CDR3 length is 13 residues. The trim removed 4 bases at V and 0 bases at J, leaving 0 bases unmatched.

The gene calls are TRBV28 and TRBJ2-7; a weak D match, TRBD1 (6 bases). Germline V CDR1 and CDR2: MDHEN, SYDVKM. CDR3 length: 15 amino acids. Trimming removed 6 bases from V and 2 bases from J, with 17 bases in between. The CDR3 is CASRGGPLITYEQYF. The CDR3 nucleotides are TGTGCCAGCAGAGGGGGACCGCTGATAACCTACGAGCAGTACTTC.

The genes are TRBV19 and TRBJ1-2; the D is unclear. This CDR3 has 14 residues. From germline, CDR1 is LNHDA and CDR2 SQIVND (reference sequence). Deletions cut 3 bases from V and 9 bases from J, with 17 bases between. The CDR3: CASSIVRGEVSYTF. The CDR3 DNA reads TGTGCCAGTAGTATCGTACGGGGTGAGGTTAGCTACACCTTC.

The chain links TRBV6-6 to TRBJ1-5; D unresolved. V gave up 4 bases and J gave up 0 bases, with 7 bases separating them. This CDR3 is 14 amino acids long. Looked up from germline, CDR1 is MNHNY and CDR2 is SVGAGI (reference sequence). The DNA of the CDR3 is TGTGCCAGCAGTTTGGGATATAGCAATCAGCCCCAGCATTTT. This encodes CASSLGYSNQPQHF.